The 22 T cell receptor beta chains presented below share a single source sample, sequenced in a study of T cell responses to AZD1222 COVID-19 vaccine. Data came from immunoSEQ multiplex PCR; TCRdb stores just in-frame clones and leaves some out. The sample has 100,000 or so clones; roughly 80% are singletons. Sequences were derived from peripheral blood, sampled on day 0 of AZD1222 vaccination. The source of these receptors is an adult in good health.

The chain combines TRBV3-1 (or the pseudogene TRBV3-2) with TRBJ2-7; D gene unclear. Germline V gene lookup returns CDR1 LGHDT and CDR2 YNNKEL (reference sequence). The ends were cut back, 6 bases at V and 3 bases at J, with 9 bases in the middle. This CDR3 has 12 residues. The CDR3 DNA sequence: TGTGCCAGCAGTCAAACCGGCTACGAGCAGTACTTC. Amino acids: CASSQTGYEQYF.

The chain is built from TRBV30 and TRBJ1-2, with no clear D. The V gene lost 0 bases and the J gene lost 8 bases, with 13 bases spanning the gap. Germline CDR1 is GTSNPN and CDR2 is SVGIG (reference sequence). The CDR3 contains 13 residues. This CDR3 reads CAWSVLGVYGYTF. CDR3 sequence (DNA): TGTGCCTGGAGTGTACTGGGAGTTTACGGCTACACCTTC.

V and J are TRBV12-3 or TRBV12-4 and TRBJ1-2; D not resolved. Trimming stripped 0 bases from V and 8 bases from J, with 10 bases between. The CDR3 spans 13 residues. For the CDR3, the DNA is TGTGCCAGCAGTTTAGCGCATGCATCAGGCTACACCTTC. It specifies CASSLAHASGYTF.

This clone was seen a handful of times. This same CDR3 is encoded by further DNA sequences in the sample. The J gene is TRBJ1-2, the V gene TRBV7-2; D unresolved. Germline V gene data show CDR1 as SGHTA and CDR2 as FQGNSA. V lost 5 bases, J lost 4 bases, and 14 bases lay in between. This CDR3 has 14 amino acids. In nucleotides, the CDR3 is TGTGCCAGCAGCCCAGACCGGCAGTCCTATGGCTACACCTTC. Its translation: CASSPDRQSYGYTF.

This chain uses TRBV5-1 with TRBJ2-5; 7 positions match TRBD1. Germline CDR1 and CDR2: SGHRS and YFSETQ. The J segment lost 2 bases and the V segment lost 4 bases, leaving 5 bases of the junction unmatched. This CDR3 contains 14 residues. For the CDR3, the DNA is TGCGCCAGCAGCAAAGGGACAGCTCAAGAGACCCAGTACTTC. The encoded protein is CASSKGTAQETQYF.

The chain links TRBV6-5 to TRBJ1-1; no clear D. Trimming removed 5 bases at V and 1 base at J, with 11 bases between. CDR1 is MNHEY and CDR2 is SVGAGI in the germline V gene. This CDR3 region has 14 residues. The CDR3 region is CASSPQNPNTEAFF. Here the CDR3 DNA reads TGTGCCAGCAGTCCCCAGAACCCGAACACTGAAGCTTTCTTT.

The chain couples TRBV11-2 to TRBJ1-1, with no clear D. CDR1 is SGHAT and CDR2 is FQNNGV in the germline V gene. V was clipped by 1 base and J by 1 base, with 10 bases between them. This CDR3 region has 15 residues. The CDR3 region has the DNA TGTGCCAGCAGCTTAGGGTCCCACGCGAACACTGAAGCTTTCTTT. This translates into CASSLGSHANTEAFF. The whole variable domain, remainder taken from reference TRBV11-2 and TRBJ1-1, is EAGVAQSPRYKIIEKRQSVAFWCNPISGHATLYWYQQILGQGPKLLIQFQNNGVVDDSQLPKDRFSAERLKGVDSTLKIQPAKLEDSAVYLCASSLGSHANTEAFFGQGTRLTVV.

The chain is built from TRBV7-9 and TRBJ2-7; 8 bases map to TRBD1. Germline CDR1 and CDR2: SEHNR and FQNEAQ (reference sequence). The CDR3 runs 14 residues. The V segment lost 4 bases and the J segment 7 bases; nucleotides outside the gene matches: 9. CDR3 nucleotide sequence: TGTGCCAGCAGCTCTGTGCAGGGGGCAAGGGAGCAGTACTTC. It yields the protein CASSSVQGAREQYF.

The CDR3: CASTGPGNTEAFF. DNA of the CDR3: TGTGCCAGCACAGGGCCGGGAAACACTGAAGCTTTCTTT. The chain joins TRBV28 to TRBJ1-1; D possibly corresponds to TRBD1 (5 bases). CDR1 and CDR2 (germline): MDHEN, SYDVKM. V was shortened by 7 bases and J by 2 bases, with 11 bases between the two germline ends. CDR3 length: 13 amino acids.

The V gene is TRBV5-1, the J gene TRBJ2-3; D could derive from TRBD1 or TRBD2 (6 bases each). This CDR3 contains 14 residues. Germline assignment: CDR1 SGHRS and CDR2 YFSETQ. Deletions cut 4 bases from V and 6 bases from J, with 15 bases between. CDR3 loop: CASSTGGVRDTQYF. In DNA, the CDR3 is TGCGCCAGCAGCACCGGGGGCGTTCGGGATACGCAGTATTTT.

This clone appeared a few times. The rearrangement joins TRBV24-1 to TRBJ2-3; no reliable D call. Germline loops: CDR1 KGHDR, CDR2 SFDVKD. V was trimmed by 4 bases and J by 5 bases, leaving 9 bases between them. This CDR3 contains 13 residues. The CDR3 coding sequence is TGTGCCACCAGTGAAAGTATCCGAGATACGCAGTATTTT. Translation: CATSESIRDTQYF.

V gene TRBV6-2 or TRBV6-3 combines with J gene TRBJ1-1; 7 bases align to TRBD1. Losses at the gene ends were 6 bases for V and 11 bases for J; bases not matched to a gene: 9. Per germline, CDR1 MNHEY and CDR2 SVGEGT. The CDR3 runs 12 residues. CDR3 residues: CASSLPGQSAFF. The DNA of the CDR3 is TGTGCCAGCAGCCTCCCGGGACAGTCTGCTTTCTTT.

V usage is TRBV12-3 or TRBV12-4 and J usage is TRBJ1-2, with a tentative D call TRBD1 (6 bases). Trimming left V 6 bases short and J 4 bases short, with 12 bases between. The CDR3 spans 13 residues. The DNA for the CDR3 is TGTGCCAGCAGAAACACAGGGTCCTATGGCTACACCTTC. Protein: CASRNTGSYGYTF.

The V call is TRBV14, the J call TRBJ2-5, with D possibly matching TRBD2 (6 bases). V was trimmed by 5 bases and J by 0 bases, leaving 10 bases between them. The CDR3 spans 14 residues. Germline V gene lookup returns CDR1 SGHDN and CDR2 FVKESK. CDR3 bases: TGTGCCAGCAGCACCCGGGACTACCAAGAGACCCAGTACTTC. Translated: CASSTRDYQETQYF. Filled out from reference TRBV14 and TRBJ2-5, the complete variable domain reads EAGVTQFPSHSVIEKGQTVTLRCDPISGHDNLYWYRRVMGKEIKFLLHFVKESKQDESGMPNNRFLAERTGGTYSTLKVQPAELEDSGVYFCASSTRDYQETQYFGPGTRLLVL.

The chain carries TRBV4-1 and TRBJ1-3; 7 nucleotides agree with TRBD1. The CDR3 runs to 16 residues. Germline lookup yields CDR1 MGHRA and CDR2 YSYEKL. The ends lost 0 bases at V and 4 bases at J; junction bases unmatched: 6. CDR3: CASSQEVDRVGNTIYF. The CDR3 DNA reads TGCGCCAGCAGCCAAGAGGTAGACAGGGTAGGAAACACCATATATTTT.

The DNA for the CDR3 is TGCGCCAGCAGCTTGGGGTCCGGACAGGGGGCCGGTGAGCAGTTCTTC. Translation gives CASSLGSGQGAGEQFF. This rearrangement joins TRBV5-1 to TRBJ2-1; 11 bases agree with TRBD1. The germline V gene encodes CDR1 SGHRS and CDR2 YFSETQ. V was clipped by 0 bases and J by 9 bases; unmatched bases: 8. The length of the CDR3 is 16 residues. Together with reference TRBV5-1 and TRBJ2-1, the CDR3 gives the full variable domain: KAGVTQTPRYLIKTRGQQVTLSCSPISGHRSVSWYQQTPGQGLQFLFEYFSETQRNKGNFPGRFSGRQFSNSRSEMNVSTLELGDSALYLCASSLGSGQGAGEQFFGPGTRLTVL.

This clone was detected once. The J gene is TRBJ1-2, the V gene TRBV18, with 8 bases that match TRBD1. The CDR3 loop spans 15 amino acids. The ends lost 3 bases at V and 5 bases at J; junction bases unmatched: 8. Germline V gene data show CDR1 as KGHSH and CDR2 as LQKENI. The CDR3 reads CASSPARGLGYGYTF. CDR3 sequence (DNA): TGTGCCAGCTCACCCGCCAGGGGGCTGGGGTATGGCTACACCTTC.

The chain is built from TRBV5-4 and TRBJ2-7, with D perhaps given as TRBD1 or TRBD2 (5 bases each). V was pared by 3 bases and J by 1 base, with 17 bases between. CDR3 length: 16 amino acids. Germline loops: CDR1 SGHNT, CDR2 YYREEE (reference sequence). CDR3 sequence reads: CASSSAGTRASYEQYF. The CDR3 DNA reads TGTGCCAGCAGCTCCGCCGGGACCCGGGCGTCCTACGAGCAGTACTTC.

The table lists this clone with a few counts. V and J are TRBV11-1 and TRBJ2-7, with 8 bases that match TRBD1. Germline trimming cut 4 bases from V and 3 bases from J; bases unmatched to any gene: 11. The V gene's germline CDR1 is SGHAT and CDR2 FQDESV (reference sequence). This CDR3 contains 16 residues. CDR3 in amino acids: CASSSERTGINYEQYF. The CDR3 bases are TGTGCCAGCAGCTCAGAGCGGACAGGGATTAACTACGAGCAGTACTTC.

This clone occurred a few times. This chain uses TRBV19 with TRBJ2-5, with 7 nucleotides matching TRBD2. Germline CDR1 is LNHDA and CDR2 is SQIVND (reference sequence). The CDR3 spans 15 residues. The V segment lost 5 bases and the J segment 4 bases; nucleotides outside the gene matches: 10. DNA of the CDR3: TGTGCCAGTAGTTTCGGGGGATCGGGGGGAGAGACCCAGTACTTC. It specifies CASSFGGSGGETQYF.

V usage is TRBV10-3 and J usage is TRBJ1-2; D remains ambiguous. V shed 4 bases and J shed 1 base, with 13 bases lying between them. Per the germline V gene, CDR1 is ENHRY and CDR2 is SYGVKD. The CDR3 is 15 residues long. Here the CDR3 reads CAISGVNSFNYGYTF. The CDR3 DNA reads TGTGCCATCAGTGGTGTGAACAGCTTTAACTATGGCTACACCTTC.

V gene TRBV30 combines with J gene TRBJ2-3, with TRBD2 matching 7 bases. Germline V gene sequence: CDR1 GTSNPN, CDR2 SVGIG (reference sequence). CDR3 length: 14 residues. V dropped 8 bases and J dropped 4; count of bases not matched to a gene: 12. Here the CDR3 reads CAQARAGNADTQYF. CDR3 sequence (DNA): TGTGCCCAAGCTCGAGCGGGGAATGCAGATACGCAGTATTTT. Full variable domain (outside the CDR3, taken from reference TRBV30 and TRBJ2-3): SQTIHQWPATLVQPVGSPLSLECTVEGTSNPNLYWYRQAAGRGLQLLFYSVGIGQISSEVPQNLSASRPQDRQFILSSKKLLLSDSGFYLCAQARAGNADTQYFGPGTRLTVL.